This section outlines one TCR beta chain sequence together with its context. The sample is drawn from a study of response to subunit inactivated influenza vaccine. V dropped 4 bases and J dropped 5; count of bases not matched to a gene: 8. The CDR3 length is 16 residues. Germline V gene lookup returns CDR1 KGHDR and CDR2 SFDVKD. TCRdb processed the RT-PCR reads anew with MiXCR; each CDR3 protein has one entry. The sample has about 620,000 distinct CDR3 sequences, about 11% seen once. This same sample was also part of a study on T cells expressing NK-cell markers. As reported in that work: UMIs were included in TCR beta cDNA generated by 5'RACE template switching. About 1.0-7.5% of CD8+ T cells in about six donors belonged to dominant NKG2C+ clonotypes. Researchers report these clonotypes also headed the CD3+CD56-NKG2C+ fraction in several donors.

The TCR sequence derives from a man aged 50 or older who received an inactivated influenza vaccine. The chain couples TRBV24-1 to TRBJ1-1; 11 bases fit TRBD1. Material: PBMCs from blood, obtained on the day of vaccination. The CDR3 coding sequence is TGTGCCACCAGTGAATCCGGACAGGGGGCCAAAACTGAAGCTTTCTTT. It translates to CATSESGQGAKTEAFF.